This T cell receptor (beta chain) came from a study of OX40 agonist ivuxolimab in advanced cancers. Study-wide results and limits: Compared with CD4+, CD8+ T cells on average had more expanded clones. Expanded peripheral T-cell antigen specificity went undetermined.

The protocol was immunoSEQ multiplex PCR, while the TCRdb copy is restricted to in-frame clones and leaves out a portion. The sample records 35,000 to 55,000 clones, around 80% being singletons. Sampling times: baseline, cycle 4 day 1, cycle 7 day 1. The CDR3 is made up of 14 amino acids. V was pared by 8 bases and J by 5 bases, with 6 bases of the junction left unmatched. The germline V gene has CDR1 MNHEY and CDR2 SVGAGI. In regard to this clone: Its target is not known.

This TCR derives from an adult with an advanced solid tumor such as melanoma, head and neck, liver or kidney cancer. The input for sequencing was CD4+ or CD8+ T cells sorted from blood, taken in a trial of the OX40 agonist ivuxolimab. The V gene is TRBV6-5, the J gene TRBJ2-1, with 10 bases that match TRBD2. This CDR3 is CASRRTSGNNEQFF. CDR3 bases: TGTGCCAGCCGCCGGACTAGCGGAAACAATGAGCAGTTCTTC.